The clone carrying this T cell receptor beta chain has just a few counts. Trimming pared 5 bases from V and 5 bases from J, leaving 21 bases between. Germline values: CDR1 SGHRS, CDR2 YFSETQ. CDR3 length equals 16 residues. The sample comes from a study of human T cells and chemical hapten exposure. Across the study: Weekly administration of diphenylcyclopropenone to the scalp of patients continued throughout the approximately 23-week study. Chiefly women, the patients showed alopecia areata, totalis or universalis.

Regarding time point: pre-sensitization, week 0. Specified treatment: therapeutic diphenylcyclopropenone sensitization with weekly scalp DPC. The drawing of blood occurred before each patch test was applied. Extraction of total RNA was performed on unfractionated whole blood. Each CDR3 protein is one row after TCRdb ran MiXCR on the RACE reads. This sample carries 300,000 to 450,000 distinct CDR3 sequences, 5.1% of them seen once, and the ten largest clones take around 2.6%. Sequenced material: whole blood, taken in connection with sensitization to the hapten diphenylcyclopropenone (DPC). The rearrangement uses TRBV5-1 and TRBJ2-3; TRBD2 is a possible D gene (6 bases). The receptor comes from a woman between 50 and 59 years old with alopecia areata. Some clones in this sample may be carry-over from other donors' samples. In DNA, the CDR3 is TGCGCCAGCAGATGGGGTGGGGGACTCGAAGGAGATACGCAGTATTTT. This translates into CASRWGGGLEGDTQYF.